The rows below give T cell receptor beta chains drawn from one sample of a study of OX40 agonist ivuxolimab in advanced cancers. Clones were sequenced by immunoSEQ multiplex PCR, and TCRdb holds only the in-frame ones, with some missing. The sample carries fewer than 75,000 clones, approximately 91% recorded once. The sample was CD4+ or CD8+ T cells sorted from blood, taken in a trial of the OX40 agonist ivuxolimab. Source of these receptors: an adult with an advanced solid tumor such as melanoma, head and neck, liver or kidney cancer. The CDR3 runs from the conserved cysteine through the conserved F or W. A D gene is named only where the DNA matches it firmly. The size of a clone is reported for some rows only, either as once, few or many, or as a class for expanded clones.

TRBV6-1	NA	TRBJ1-6	NA	TGTGCCAGCAGTGAAGGTCGACAGGTTTTCTATAATTCACCCCTCCACTTT	CASSEGRQVFYNSPLHF
TRBV5-6	NA	TRBJ2-4	NA	TGTGCCAGCAGCCGGGGAAGGAATATTTTCCAATTGGTTGGAAACATTCAGTACTTC	CASSRGRNIFQLVGNIQYF
TRBV10-2	once	TRBJ1-2	NA	TGCGCCAGCAGTGAGGCTGGACCCCCGACATACTATGGCTACACCTTC	CASSEAGPPTYYGYTF
TRBV5-6	NA	TRBJ1-5	NA	TGTGCCAGCAGCTTGAGGGGGGAGCAGCCCCAGCATTTT	CASSLRGEQPQHF
TRBV30	NA	TRBJ2-3	TRBD2	TGTGCCTGGAACCAACTAGCGGGGCACACAGATACGCAGTATTTT	CAWNQLAGHTDTQYF
TRBV30	NA	TRBJ1-1	NA	TGTGCCTGGAGTGGCTGGGGGGCAGACACTGAAGCTTTCTTT	CAWSGWGADTEAFF
TRBV11-2	NA	TRBJ1-1	NA	TGTGCCAGCAGCTCCTCCAGCGGGGACACTGAAGCTTTCTTT	CASSSSSGDTEAFF
TRBV18	NA	TRBJ1-6	TRBD1	TGTGCCAGCTCACGGTACGGGGACAGCCATAATTCACCCCTCCACTTT	CASSRYGDSHNSPLHF
TRBV6-5	NA	TRBJ1-2	TRBD1	TGTGCCAGCAGCAACGACAGGGGGCGACATGGCTACACCTTC	CASSNDRGRHGYTF
TRBV2	NA	TRBJ2-7	NA	TGTGCCAGCAGTGAAGGGTTGAACTACGAGCAGTACTTC	CASSEGLNYEQYF
TRBV7-2	NA	TRBJ2-5	NA	TGTGCCAGCAGCTTAGGGGGCAGGGCGGAAGAGACCCAGTACTTC	CASSLGGRAEETQYF
TRBV7-9	NA	TRBJ2-3	NA	TGTGCCAGCAGCTTAGCACCCCCCGGACACATAGGGTATTTT	CASSLAPPGHIGYF
TRBV10-1	NA	TRBJ2-1	TRBD2	TGCGCCAGCAGTGACCTAGGACTAGCGGGAGTAACTGAGCAGTTCTTC	CASSDLGLAGVTEQFF
TRBV19	NA	TRBJ2-1	NA	TGTGCCAGTAGTTCCCGGGGGTCACCCCGCAACAATGAGCAGTTCTTC	CASSSRGSPRNNEQFF
TRBV10-1	NA	TRBJ2-1	NA	TGCGCCAGCCAGCACTCAGGGATCGATGAGCAGTTCTTC	CASQHSGIDEQFF
TRBV28	NA	TRBJ1-2	TRBD1	TGTGCCAGCAGGGGACAGCCCCCGGGCTATGGCTACACCTTC	CASRGQPPGYGYTF
TRBV18	NA	TRBJ2-7	TRBD2	TGTGCCAGCTCACTTCTAGCGGAGTTTGGGAAGGCCTACGAGCAGTACTTC	CASSLLAEFGKAYEQYF
TRBV10-2	once	TRBJ1-6	NA	TGCGCCAGCAAGGGGGGAGCGGGCTATAATTCACCCCTCCACTTT	CASKGGAGYNSPLHF
TRBV7-6	few	TRBJ2-5	TRBD2	TGTGCCAGCAGCTCCCCGGGACTAGTAGAGACCCAGTACTTC	CASSSPGLVETQYF
TRBV7-8	NA	TRBJ1-6	NA	TGTGCCAGCAGCTTAGCAGGGGCAAATTCACCCCTCCACTTT	CASSLAGANSPLHF
TRBV5-6	NA	TRBJ2-6	TRBD2	TGTGCCAGCGGGAGGGCCATAGTCACAAAGTCGGGCCAACGTCCTGATTTC	CASGRAIVTKSGQRPDF
TRBV4-3	NA	TRBJ2-1	TRBD1	TGCGCCAGCAGCCAGGAAACAGGGGTAATCGATGAGCAGTTCTTC	CASSQETGVIDEQFF
TRBV6-1	once	TRBJ2-7	TRBD1	TGTGCCAGCAGCGCAAGGGGGCGGACAGCCTACGAGCAGTACTTC	CASSARGRTAYEQYF
TRBV15	NA	TRBJ2-4	NA	TGTGCCACCAGCAGAGATATAGGGGCTAAAAACATTCAGTACTTC	CATSRDIGAKNIQYF
TRBV5-1	NA	TRBJ2-4	NA	TGCGCCAGCACCCTGACCGGTCCCGAAAACATTCAGTACTTC	CASTLTGPENIQYF
TRBV7-8	NA	TRBJ1-2	NA	TGTGCCAGCAGCTTGGGGGGATACACGGCGGTGAGCTATGGCTACACCTTC	CASSLGGYTAVSYGYTF
TRBV5-1	NA	TRBJ2-1	NA	TGCGCCAGCAGTTTGGGCTCGACCCTAAGGAGCTCCTACAATGAGCAGTTCTTC	CASSLGSTLRSSYNEQFF
TRBV20-1	NA	TRBJ2-1	NA	TGCAGTGCTAGAGCGGTGGGAGACGTCTTC	CSARAVGDVF
TRBV5-6	NA	TRBJ2-3	NA	TGTGCCAGCAGCTTGGTAGGGCCCTCTACGCAGTATTTT	CASSLVGPSTQYF
TRBV5-1	NA	TRBJ2-1	TRBD2	TGCGCCAGCAGCCTCCGAATAGCGGGACCATACAATGAGCAGTTCTTC	CASSLRIAGPYNEQFF
TRBV2	NA	TRBJ1-4	NA	TGTGCCAGCAGTGTTTACGCGAACAATGAAAAACTGTTTTTT	CASSVYANNEKLFF
TRBV6-1	NA	TRBJ1-2	TRBD1	TGTGCCAGCAGTGAAGAAAGGTACGGACAGGGGTTACGAGGCTACACCTTC	CASSEERYGQGLRGYTF
TRBV19	NA	TRBJ1-1	TRBD1	TGTGCCAGTAGTATCCCTAGCCCCGGGACAGAGAACACTGAAGCTTTCTTT	CASSIPSPGTENTEAFF
TRBV4-1	once	TRBJ2-4	NA	TGCGCCAGCAGCCAAGTTGGACAGTTGGTAAACATTCAGTACTTC	CASSQVGQLVNIQYF
TRBV7-6	NA	TRBJ1-1	NA	TGTGCCAGCAGCTTCAGGGATTCCGGGGGCACTGAAGCTTTCTTT	CASSFRDSGGTEAFF
TRBV5-1	few	TRBJ1-1	NA	TGCGCCAGCAGCGCCGGGGACCTTCCTAACACTGAAGCTTTCTTT	CASSAGDLPNTEAFF
TRBV11-2	NA	TRBJ1-3	NA	TGTGCCAGCGCCCCGAGGGGAATTGGAAACACCATATATTTT	CASAPRGIGNTIYF
TRBV7-2	NA	TRBJ1-1	TRBD1	TGTGCCAGCAGCTCGGACAGGGTTGTGAACACTGAAGCTTTCTTT	CASSSDRVVNTEAFF
TRBV5-6	once	TRBJ2-5	NA	TGTGCCAGCAGCGGCGGGACAACCCAAGAGACCCAGTACTTC	CASSGGTTQETQYF
TRBV29-1	NA	TRBJ2-3	NA	TGCAGCGTTCTCGGCGGAGACAACACAGATACGCAGTATTTT	CSVLGGDNTDTQYF